The 10 T cell receptor beta chains below all came from one sample that was sequenced in a study of CD4+ T cells in melanoma. Generated by immunoSEQ multiplex PCR, the TCRdb table keeps only in-frame clones and is missing some. The repertoire holds around 100,000 clones, 92% seen once, with 2.5% to 3.5% in the top ten. Sequenced material: peripheral blood. The receptor set was obtained from a human donor with melanoma.

The rearrangement joins TRBV11-3 to TRBJ2-5; D is unclear. The CDR3 consists of 13 residues. The V end lost 3 bases, the J end lost 5 bases, and 10 bases lay between the germline ends. Germline CDR1 is SGHNT and CDR2 is YENEEA. The CDR3 spells CASSFFHGETQYF. The CDR3, as DNA: TGTGCCAGCAGCTTTTTCCACGGGGAGACCCAGTACTTC.

The chain joins TRBV9 to TRBJ2-3, with D possibly matching TRBD2 (6 bases). Germline assignment: CDR1 SGDLS and CDR2 YYNGEE. The CDR3 extends over 18 amino acids. V shed 0 bases and J shed 1 base, with 18 bases lying between them. CDR3 amino acids: CASSVDPFTRLGTDTQYF. As DNA, the CDR3 is TGTGCCAGCAGCGTAGACCCATTTACCCGACTAGGCACAGATACGCAGTATTTT.

The genes are TRBV4-2 and TRBJ1-1; 9 bases agree with TRBD1. This CDR3 contains 15 residues. Germline V gene data show CDR1 as LGHNA and CDR2 as YNFKEQ. Unmatched junction bases numbered 3, after V lost 3 bases and J lost 1 base. In DNA form, the CDR3 reads TGTGCCAGCAGCCAGGACAGGGGACAGAACACTGAAGCTTTCTTT. Protein: CASSQDRGQNTEAFF.

This clone was seen once. The rearrangement links TRBV7-2 to TRBJ1-2; D gene uncertain. Germline V gene sequence: CDR1 SGHTA, CDR2 FQGNSA. This CDR3 contains 17 residues. V was trimmed by 1 base and J by 5 bases, leaving 20 bases between them. The CDR3, as DNA: TGTGCCAGCAGCTTAGTCGGCCGGGGAACGGCCGGGTATGGCTACACCTTC. Its protein is CASSLVGRGTAGYGYTF.

The gene calls are TRBV15 and TRBJ2-6; the match to TRBD1 covers 7 bases. CDR3 length equals 18 residues. Germline V gene lookup returns CDR1 LNHNV and CDR2 YYDKDF (reference sequence). Trimming took 3 bases from V and 0 from J; bases not matched to a gene: 8. This chain's CDR3 is CATSRWTGLISGANVLTF. The CDR3 coding sequence is TGTGCCACCAGCAGGTGGACAGGCTTAATCTCTGGGGCCAACGTCCTGACTTTC.

The chain is built from TRBV7-3 and TRBJ2-1, with a possible D match to TRBD2 (5 bases). The germline gives CDR1 SGHTA, CDR2 FQGTGA. The V end was cut by 1 base, the J end by 4 bases, with 14 bases between. The CDR3 is 16 residues long. Here the CDR3 reads CASSLIASVVYNEQFF. The CDR3 nucleotides read TGTGCCAGCAGCTTAATAGCGAGCGTAGTTTACAATGAGCAGTTCTTC. The full variable domain, rest sourced from reference TRBV7-3 and TRBJ2-1, is GAGVSQTPSNKVTEKGKYVELRCDPISGHTALYWYRQSLGQGPEFLIYFQGTGAADDSGLPNDRFFAVRPEGSVSTLKIQRTERGDSAVYLCASSLIASVVYNEQFFGPGTRLTVL.

A single count supports this clone. J is TRBJ2-3 and V is TRBV7-2; no reliable D call. The V gene lost 5 bases and the J gene lost 2 bases, with 14 bases spanning the gap. This CDR3 is 15 amino acids long. Germline values: CDR1 SGHTA, CDR2 FQGNSA. The CDR3 nucleotides read TGTGCCAGCAGCCCAGATCCTCCTCCCACAGATACGCAGTATTTT. Its protein product is CASSPDPPPTDTQYF.

The chain uses TRBV11-1 and TRBJ2-5; 8 bases align to TRBD2. The germline V gene has CDR1 SGHAT and CDR2 FQDESV (reference sequence). V trimming: 5 bases; J trimming: 3 bases; junction bases outside the gene matches: 2. The CDR3 is made up of 13 amino acids. CDR3 sequence reads: CASSLGLEETQYF. In nucleotides, the CDR3 is TGTGCCAGCAGCCTGGGACTAGAAGAGACCCAGTACTTC.

The chain carries TRBV11-3 and TRBJ2-1; D uncertain. The V gene's germline CDR1 is SGHNT and CDR2 YENEEA. Trimming took off 4 bases at V and 3 bases at J, with 7 bases between the two ends. The CDR3 is 13 residues long. The CDR3 coding sequence is TGTGCCAGCAGCTCCGCTGTCTACAATGAGCAGTTCTTC. This gives the protein CASSSAVYNEQFF.

The V gene is TRBV5-8, the J gene TRBJ2-3, with D maybe TRBD2 (5 bases). Germline V CDR1 and CDR2: SGHTS, YDEGEE. The CDR3 runs 14 residues. Trimming took 4 bases from V and 4 from J, leaving 13 bases between them. Here the CDR3 reads CASSAGVGADTQYF. The DNA of the CDR3 is TGTGCCAGCAGCGCCGGGGTCGGCGCAGATACGCAGTATTTT.